This T cell receptor (beta chain) is from a study of blood T cells in healthy people across ages. Study outcomes and limitations: It was held that diversity estimates obtained from one million T cells represented underestimates.

Primers used in a second PCR of about 6 to 12 cycles were a sample-barcoded 5' primer and a J-beta primer mix. Any given sample supplied a minimum of 2.5 million CDR3-containing paired-end reads. TCRdb re-called the 5' RACE reads with MiXCR, one entry per CDR3 protein. The table records 650,000 to 800,000 distinct CDR3 sequences, under 45% of them present only once. As for this clonotype: Its target is unknown.

The CDR3 covers 11 residues. Germline V gives CDR1 DFQATT, CDR2 SNEGSKA (reference sequence). The chain recombines TRBV20-1 with TRBJ2-7; D call uncertain. Judging by the DNA end, TRBJ2-5 fits better; the J call may be wrong. The source material was blood. This clonotype was sampled from a man between 60 and 70 years old in good health. DNA for the CDR3: TGCAGTGCTAGGTACAGAGAGACCCAGTACTTC. This encodes CSARYRETQYF.